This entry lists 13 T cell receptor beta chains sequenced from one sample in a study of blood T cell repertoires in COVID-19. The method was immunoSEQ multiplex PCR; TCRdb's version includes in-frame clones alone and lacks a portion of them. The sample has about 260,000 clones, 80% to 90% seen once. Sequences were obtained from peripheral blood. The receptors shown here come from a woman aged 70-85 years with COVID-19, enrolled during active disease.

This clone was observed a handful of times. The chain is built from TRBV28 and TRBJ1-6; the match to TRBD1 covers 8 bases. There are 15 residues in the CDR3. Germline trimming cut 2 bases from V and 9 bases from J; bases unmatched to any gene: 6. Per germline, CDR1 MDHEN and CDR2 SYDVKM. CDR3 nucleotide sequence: TGTGCCAGCAGTTTAATCGACAGGGGAGGTTCACCCCTCCACTTT. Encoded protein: CASSLIDRGGSPLHF. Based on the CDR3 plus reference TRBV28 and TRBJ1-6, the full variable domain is DVKVTQSSRYLVKRTGEKVFLECVQDMDHENMFWYRQDPGLGLRLIYFSYDVKMKEKGDIPEGYSVSREKKERFSLILESASTNQTSMYLCASSLIDRGGSPLHFGNGTRLTVT.

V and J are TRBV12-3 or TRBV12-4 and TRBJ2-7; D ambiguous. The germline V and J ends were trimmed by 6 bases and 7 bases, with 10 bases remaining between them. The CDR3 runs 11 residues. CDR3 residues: CASSLMQEQYF. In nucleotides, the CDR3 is TGTGCCAGCAGCCTCATGCAGGAGCAGTACTTC.

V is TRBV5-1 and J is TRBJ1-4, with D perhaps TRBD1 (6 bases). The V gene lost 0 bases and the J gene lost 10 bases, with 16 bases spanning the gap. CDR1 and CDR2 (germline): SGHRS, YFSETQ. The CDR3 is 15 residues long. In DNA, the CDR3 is TGCGCCAGCAGCTTGGAAGCAGGGGTTAACGGAAAACTGTTTTTT. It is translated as CASSLEAGVNGKLFF.

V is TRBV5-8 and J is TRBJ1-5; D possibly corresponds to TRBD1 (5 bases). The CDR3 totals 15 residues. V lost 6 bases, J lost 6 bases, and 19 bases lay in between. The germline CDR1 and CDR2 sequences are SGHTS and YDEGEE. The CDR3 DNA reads TGTGCCAGCACCCGGGAGTTTCAGGACACTCAGCCCCAGCATTTT. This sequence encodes CASTREFQDTQPQHF. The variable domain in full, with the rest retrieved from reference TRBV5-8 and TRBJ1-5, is EAGVTQSPTHLIKTRGQQATLRCSPISGHTSVYWYQQALGLGLQFLLWYDEGEERNRGNFPPRFSGRQFPNYSSELNVNALELEDSALYLCASTREFQDTQPQHFGDGTRLSIL.

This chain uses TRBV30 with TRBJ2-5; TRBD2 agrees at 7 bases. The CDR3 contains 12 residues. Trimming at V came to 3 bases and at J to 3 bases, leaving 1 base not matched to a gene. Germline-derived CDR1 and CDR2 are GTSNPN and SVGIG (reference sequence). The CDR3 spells CAWSGLEETQYF. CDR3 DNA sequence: TGTGCCTGGAGCGGACTAGAAGAGACCCAGTACTTC.

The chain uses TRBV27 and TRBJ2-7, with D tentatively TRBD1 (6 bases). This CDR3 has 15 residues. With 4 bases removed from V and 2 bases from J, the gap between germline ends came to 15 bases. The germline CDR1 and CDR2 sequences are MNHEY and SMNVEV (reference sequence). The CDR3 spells CASSYRAYHTYEQYF. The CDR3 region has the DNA TGTGCCAGCAGTTACAGGGCTTACCACACCTACGAGCAGTACTTC.

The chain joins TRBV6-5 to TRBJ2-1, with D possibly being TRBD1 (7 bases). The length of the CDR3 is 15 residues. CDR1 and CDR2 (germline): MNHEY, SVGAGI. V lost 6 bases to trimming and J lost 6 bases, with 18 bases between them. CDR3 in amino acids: CASSEQPGGSNEQFF. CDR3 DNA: TGTGCCAGCAGCGAGCAACCAGGGGGGAGCAATGAGCAGTTCTTC.

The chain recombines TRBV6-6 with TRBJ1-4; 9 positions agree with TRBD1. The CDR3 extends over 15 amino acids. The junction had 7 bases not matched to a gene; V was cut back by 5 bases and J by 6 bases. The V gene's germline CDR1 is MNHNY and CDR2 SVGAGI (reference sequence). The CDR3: CASSAPGTGYEKLFF. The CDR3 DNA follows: TGTGCCAGCAGTGCCCCCGGGACAGGGTATGAAAAACTGTTTTTT.

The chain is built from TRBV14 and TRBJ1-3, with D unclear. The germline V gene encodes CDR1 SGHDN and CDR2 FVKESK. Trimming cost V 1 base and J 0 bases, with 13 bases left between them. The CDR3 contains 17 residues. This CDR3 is CASSQVSSQNSGNTIYF. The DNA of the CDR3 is TGTGCCAGCAGCCAAGTTTCTTCGCAGAACTCTGGAAACACCATATATTTT.

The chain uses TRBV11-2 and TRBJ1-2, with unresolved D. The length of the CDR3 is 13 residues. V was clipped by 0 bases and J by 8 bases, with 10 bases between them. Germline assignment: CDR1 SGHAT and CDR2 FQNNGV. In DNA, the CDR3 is TGTGCCAGCAGCTTAGACAGGTATCGCGGCTACACCTTC. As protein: CASSLDRYRGYTF.

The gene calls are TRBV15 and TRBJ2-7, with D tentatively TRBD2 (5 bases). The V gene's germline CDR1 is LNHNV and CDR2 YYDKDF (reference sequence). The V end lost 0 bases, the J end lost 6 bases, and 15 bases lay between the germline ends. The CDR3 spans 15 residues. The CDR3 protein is CATSRDPNTEGEQYF. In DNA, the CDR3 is TGTGCCACCAGCAGAGATCCCAACACAGAGGGCGAGCAGTACTTC.

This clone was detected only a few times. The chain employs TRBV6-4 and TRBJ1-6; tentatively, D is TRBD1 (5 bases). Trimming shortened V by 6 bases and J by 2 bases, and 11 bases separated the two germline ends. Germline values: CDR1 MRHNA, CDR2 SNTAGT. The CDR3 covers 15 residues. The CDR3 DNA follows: TGTGCCAGCAGGCAAGGGGTGACCTATAATTCACCCCTCCACTTT. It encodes CASRQGVTYNSPLHF.

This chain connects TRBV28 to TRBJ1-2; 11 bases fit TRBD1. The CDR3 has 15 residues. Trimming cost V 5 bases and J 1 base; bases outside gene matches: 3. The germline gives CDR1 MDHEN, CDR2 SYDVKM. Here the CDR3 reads CASSPGTGGNYGYTF. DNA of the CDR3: TGTGCCAGCAGTCCCGGGACAGGGGGTAACTATGGCTACACCTTC.